This T cell receptor (beta chain) originates from a study of blood T cell repertoires in COVID-19. Turning to the study itself: PBMCs, B-cell-depleted T cells, or T cells were the source of the cDNA or gDNA that made up the material.

Grouping used clinical history reported by participants in a survey and questionnaire. Cohort 3 donors counted as recovered after two negative PCRs, clearance, or resolved symptoms. The protocol was immunoSEQ multiplex PCR, while the TCRdb copy is restricted to in-frame clones and leaves out a portion. This table has over 300,000 clones, around 89% appearing once. This sequence originates from a woman aged 40-49 years who had recovered from COVID-19. Sequenced input: PBMCs or T cells enriched from blood (not recorded which).

The CDR3 DNA follows: TGCAGCGCCCTCGGACACCCGAACACCGGGGAGCTGTTTTTT. Protein product: CSALGHPNTGELFF. The chain combines TRBV29-1 with TRBJ2-2, with D perhaps matching TRBD1 (5 bases). CDR1 and CDR2 (germline): SQVTM, ANQGSEA. This CDR3 is built from 14 residues. V was clipped by 7 bases and J by 0 bases, with 12 bases between them.